A selection of T cell receptor beta chains follows, all from one sample in a study of cytomegalovirus exposure and HLA in healthy donors. Libraries were prepared by immunoSEQ multiplex PCR; TCRdb keeps only in-frame clonotypes and omits some of them. Of roughly 100,000 clones in the sample, 70% to 85% were seen once. Sequencing used PBMCs. The receptor source for this set is a boy aged 5 to 17 in good health and CMV-seronegative. Both conserved end residues are part of each CDR3. A D gene is named only where the DNA matches it firmly.

d_call: NA
cdr3_length: 13
v_call: TRBV30
j_call: TRBJ1-5
cdr3_aa: CAWNGQINQPQHF

d_call: NA
cdr3_length: 13
v_call: TRBV7-2
j_call: TRBJ2-1
cdr3_aa: CASSLGGEDEQFF

d_call: TRBD1
cdr3_length: 15
v_call: TRBV5-4
j_call: TRBJ2-7
cdr3_aa: CASSSARQGSYEQYF

d_call: NA
cdr3_length: 20
v_call: TRBV4-1
j_call: TRBJ1-4
cdr3_aa: CASSQRFSTLGAATNEKLFF

d_call: TRBD1
cdr3_length: 16
v_call: TRBV4-1
j_call: TRBJ1-6
cdr3_aa: CASSQPKRDSYSPLHF

d_call: NA
cdr3_length: 10
v_call: TRBV2
j_call: TRBJ2-1
cdr3_aa: CASSVSEQFF

d_call: NA
cdr3_length: 14
v_call: TRBV5-1
j_call: TRBJ1-2
cdr3_aa: CASSLFRGSYGYTF

d_call: TRBD1
cdr3_length: 15
v_call: TRBV4-3
j_call: TRBJ2-7
cdr3_aa: CASSLQAGQGYEQYF

d_call: NA
cdr3_length: 18
v_call: TRBV21-1
j_call: TRBJ1-5
cdr3_aa: CASSLDACRRGDNQPQHF

d_call: NA
cdr3_length: 14
v_call: TRBV6-1
j_call: TRBJ1-5
cdr3_aa: CASSATTGNQPQHF

d_call: TRBD2
cdr3_length: 15
v_call: TRBV18
j_call: TRBJ2-7
cdr3_aa: CASRRGREGSYEQYF

d_call: NA
cdr3_length: 15
v_call: TRBV27
j_call: TRBJ2-5
cdr3_aa: CASSSQGWVAETQYF

d_call: TRBD2
cdr3_length: 14
v_call: TRBV7-2
j_call: TRBJ2-5
cdr3_aa: CASSLDTGGKTQYF

d_call: NA
cdr3_length: 13
v_call: TRBV9
j_call: TRBJ2-7
cdr3_aa: CASSVGSTYEQYF

d_call: TRBD1
cdr3_length: 13
v_call: TRBV12-5
j_call: TRBJ1-2
cdr3_aa: CASARDRAYGYTF

d_call: NA
cdr3_length: 16
v_call: TRBV5-4
j_call: TRBJ2-3
cdr3_aa: CASSLRRELATDTQYF

d_call: TRBD1
cdr3_length: 14
v_call: TRBV30
j_call: TRBJ2-7
cdr3_aa: CAWRHGTGYYEQYF

d_call: TRBD2
cdr3_length: 14
v_call: TRBV5-1
j_call: TRBJ2-1
cdr3_aa: CASSLGLAGNEQFF

d_call: TRBD2
cdr3_length: 17
v_call: TRBV12-5
j_call: TRBJ2-3
cdr3_aa: CASGLAGGIHSTDTQYF

d_call: TRBD2
cdr3_length: 18
v_call: TRBV2
j_call: TRBJ2-1
cdr3_aa: CASSERLAGDLDHNEQFF